One sample yielded the 29 T cell receptor beta chains listed below, sequenced in a study of control samples from healthy donors and cancer patients. Measured with immunoSEQ multiplex PCR; TCRdb has only the in-frame clones, and not every one. The data contain around 200,000 clones, just under 95% of them singletons. The specimen sequenced was blood. The source is a man between 18 and 35 years old in good health.

The chain is built from TRBV5-4 and TRBJ2-2, with TRBD2 matching 10 bases. Germline V gene sequence: CDR1 SGHNT, CDR2 YYREEE (reference sequence). Losses at the gene ends were 4 bases for V and 2 bases for J; bases not matched to a gene: 5. This CDR3 is 16 amino acids long. The DNA of the CDR3 is TGTGCCAGCAGCCTGCGACTAGCGGGCAACACCGGGGAGCTGTTTTTT. Residues: CASSLRLAGNTGELFF.

For the CDR3, the DNA is TGCGCCAGCAGCCCAGGGCGGGGGGAAACAGATACGCAGTATTTT. This translates into CASSPGRGETDTQYF. V and J are TRBV5-1 and TRBJ2-3; 8 nucleotides line up with TRBD2. The germline V gene encodes CDR1 SGHRS and CDR2 YFSETQ. This CDR3 is 15 amino acids long. The trim removed 4 bases at V and 3 bases at J, leaving 7 bases unmatched.

This chain links TRBV3-1 (or the pseudogene TRBV3-2) with TRBJ1-2; a weak D match, TRBD1 (6 bases). The CDR3 is made up of 15 amino acids. Germline V gives CDR1 LGHDT, CDR2 YNNKEL (reference sequence). V was clipped by 5 bases and J by 1 base, with 14 bases between them. The CDR3 region is CASSTRTEFNYGYTF. In nucleotides, the CDR3 is TGTGCCAGCAGCACCCGGACAGAATTTAACTATGGCTACACCTTC.

V and J are TRBV18 and TRBJ1-1; a weak D match, TRBD1 (5 bases). There are 16 residues in the CDR3. Germline CDR1 is KGHSH and CDR2 is LQKENI. The V gene lost 4 bases and the J gene lost 1 base, with 16 bases spanning the gap. CDR3: CASSLRPGTGNTEAFF. The CDR3 DNA follows: TGTGCCAGCTCACTTCGTCCCGGGACGGGGAACACTGAAGCTTTCTTT. The whole variable domain, filled in from reference TRBV18 and TRBJ1-1, reads NAGVMQNPRHLVRRRGQEARLRCSPMKGHSHVYWYRQLPEEGLKFMVYLQKENIIDESGMPKERFSAEFPKEGPSILRIQQVVRGDSAAYFCASSLRPGTGNTEAFFGQGTRLTVV.

The V call is TRBV5-1, the J call TRBJ1-1; the match to TRBD1 covers 7 bases. V shed 2 bases, J shed 4 bases, and the junction held 2 bases outside the gene matches. Looked up from germline, CDR1 is SGHRS and CDR2 is YFSETQ. The CDR3 has 13 amino acids. The CDR3 coding sequence is TGCGCCAGCAGCTTTGCAGGGGGCACTGAAGCTTTCTTT. Amino acids: CASSFAGGTEAFF.

V is TRBV25-1 and J is TRBJ2-3; D is tentatively TRBD1 or TRBD2 (5 bases each). Germline V gene data show CDR1 as MGHDK and CDR2 as SYGVNS. V lost 3 bases, J lost 1 base, and 17 bases lay in between. The CDR3 totals 17 residues. The CDR3 DNA is TGTGCCAGCAGTGACCTTGGGGGACCCCTTGGCACAGATACGCAGTATTTT. Translated, it gives CASSDLGGPLGTDTQYF.

The gene calls are TRBV30 and TRBJ2-1; 10 nucleotides line up with TRBD2. Germline CDR1 GTSNPN, CDR2 SVGIG (reference sequence). Germline trimming cut 2 bases from V and 9 bases from J; bases unmatched to any gene: 4. CDR3 size: 13 residues. The CDR3 DNA reads TGTGCCTGGAGTAATAGCGGGGGGCTTGAGCAGTTCTTC. This gives the protein CAWSNSGGLEQFF.

The chain combines TRBV6-5 with TRBJ1-1, with 7 positions matching TRBD1. There are 13 residues in the CDR3. Germline V gives CDR1 MNHEY, CDR2 SVGAGI. V was clipped by 8 bases and J by 6 bases; unmatched bases: 9. CDR3 amino acids: CASVPTGISEAFF. Written as DNA, the CDR3 is TGTGCCAGCGTACCGACAGGGATCTCTGAAGCTTTCTTT.

This clone was detected only a few times. V is TRBV2 and J is TRBJ2-7; D ambiguous. The CDR3 consists of 14 residues. In germline, CDR1 is SNHLY, CDR2 FYNNEI. V was trimmed by 2 bases and J by 1 base, leaving 9 bases between them. The CDR3: CASSERIFSYEQYF. DNA of the CDR3: TGTGCCAGCAGTGAAAGGATTTTTTCCTACGAGCAGTACTTC.

The chain employs TRBV5-1 and TRBJ1-1, with D maybe TRBD1 (6 bases). Germline CDR1 and CDR2: SGHRS and YFSETQ. The V gene lost 3 bases and the J gene lost 1 base, with 19 bases spanning the gap. This CDR3 region has 17 residues. The CDR3 bases are TGCGCCAGCAGCTCACAACCGGGACATGGGGGGAACACTGAAGCTTTCTTT. Translation: CASSSQPGHGGNTEAFF. The full variable domain, rest sourced from reference TRBV5-1 and TRBJ1-1, is KAGVTQTPRYLIKTRGQQVTLSCSPISGHRSVSWYQQTPGQGLQFLFEYFSETQRNKGNFPGRFSGRQFSNSRSEMNVSTLELGDSALYLCASSSQPGHGGNTEAFFGQGTRLTVV.

The J gene is TRBJ2-5, the V gene TRBV5-1; D is uncertain. Germline CDR1 reads SGHRS; CDR2 reads YFSETQ. This CDR3 has 14 residues. V dropped 0 bases and J dropped 4 bases, with 10 bases sitting between them. The CDR3 region is CASSLVSWRETQYF. As DNA, the CDR3 is TGCGCCAGCAGCTTGGTTTCCTGGAGAGAGACCCAGTACTTC. Full variable domain (rest looked up from reference TRBV5-1 and TRBJ2-5): KAGVTQTPRYLIKTRGQQVTLSCSPISGHRSVSWYQQTPGQGLQFLFEYFSETQRNKGNFPGRFSGRQFSNSRSEMNVSTLELGDSALYLCASSLVSWRETQYFGPGTRLLVL.

This chain uses TRBV23-1 with TRBJ2-7; D remains unclear. TRBV23-1 is an ORF, with its function uncertain. Trimming shortened V by 4 bases and J by 4 bases, and 8 bases separated the two germline ends. The CDR3 totals 12 residues. In nucleotides, the CDR3 is TGCGCCAGCAGTCGAATCGGGTACGAGCAGTACTTC. It yields the protein CASSRIGYEQYF.

The chain recombines TRBV18 with TRBJ1-5; D is undetermined. The CDR3 covers 13 residues. Trimming shortened V by 2 bases and J by 4 bases, and 6 bases separated the two germline ends. Germline V gene data show CDR1 as KGHSH and CDR2 as LQKENI. DNA of the CDR3: TGTGCCAGCTCACCAGCAGAGAATCAGCCCCAGCATTTT. Translation: CASSPAENQPQHF.

The chain has TRBV7-8 and TRBJ1-5; 7 bases align to TRBD1. From germline, CDR1 is SGHVS and CDR2 FQNEAQ. The CDR3 sequence is 16 residues long. With 4 bases clipped from V and 5 bases from J, the junction kept 11 bases outside the gene matches. The CDR3 spells CASSSANRGVDQPQHF. CDR3 DNA sequence: TGTGCCAGCAGCTCAGCAAACAGGGGAGTGGATCAGCCCCAGCATTTT.

The sample holds one count of this clone. The rearrangement links TRBV6-1 to TRBJ1-1; D remains unclear. This CDR3 is 12 amino acids long. Trimming took off 3 bases at V and 11 bases at J, with 13 bases between the two ends. Germline loops: CDR1 MNHNS, CDR2 SASEGT. Written as DNA, the CDR3 is TGTGCCAGCAGTGAGATACACTCGGCGGCTTTCTTT. It yields the protein CASSEIHSAAFF.

A remark on this clone: At one end the junction does not follow the germline gene, possibly because of a read error. The V and J genes are TRBV28 and TRBJ2-6, with TRBD1 as a possible D gene (5 bases). The CDR3 runs to 14 residues. The germline V gene encodes CDR1 MDHEN and CDR2 SYDVKM. CDR3 nucleotide sequence: TGTGCCAGCAGTTTCGACGGTGGGGCCAACGTCCCGACTTTC. This translates into CASSFDGGANVPTF.

The chain recombines TRBV2 with TRBJ2-5; 7 nucleotides agree with TRBD1. CDR1 SNHLY and CDR2 FYNNEI come from the germline V gene. The J segment lost 1 base and the V segment lost 6 bases, leaving 5 bases of the junction unmatched. CDR3 length equals 14 residues. The CDR3 is CASSGTASQETQYF. CDR3 in DNA: TGTGCCAGCAGCGGGACAGCAAGCCAAGAGACCCAGTACTTC.

V and J are TRBV18 and TRBJ1-2, with D uncertain. The CDR3 spans 12 residues. V dropped 3 bases and J dropped 8 bases, with 10 bases sitting between them. The germline V gene encodes CDR1 KGHSH and CDR2 LQKENI. As DNA, the CDR3 is TGTGCCAGCTCACCGTGGGATAACGGCTACACCTTC. Translating gives CASSPWDNGYTF.

The J gene is TRBJ1-1, the V gene TRBV6-1; perhaps TRBD1 as D (6 bases). CDR1 and CDR2 (germline): MNHNS, SASEGT. Between the trimmed V and J ends, which lost 1 base and 3 bases, there was a span of 9 bases. CDR3 size: 14 residues. The CDR3 protein is CASSEESGDTEAFF. The CDR3 bases are TGTGCCAGCAGTGAAGAATCAGGGGACACTGAAGCTTTCTTT.

The chain carries TRBV6-6 and TRBJ2-5, with D possibly TRBD1 on 5 matching bases. This CDR3 has 12 residues. CDR1 and CDR2 (germline): MNHNY, SVGAGI (reference sequence). V was shortened by 6 bases and J by 5 bases, with 10 bases between the two germline ends. This CDR3 reads CASSMAGETQYF. The CDR3 DNA follows: TGTGCCAGCAGCATGGCAGGGGAGACCCAGTACTTC.

The chain recombines TRBV10-1 with TRBJ1-6; no firm D call. CDR3 length: 12 residues. Trimming stripped 6 bases from V and 7 bases from J, with 7 bases between. CDR1 is WNHNN and CDR2 is SYGVQD in the germline V gene (reference sequence). The DNA for the CDR3 is TGCGCCAGCAGAGGACCCAATTCACCCCTCCACTTT. Translated, it gives CASRGPNSPLHF.

The V call is TRBV19, the J call TRBJ2-2; 7 bases are a match to TRBD2. This CDR3 has 15 residues. V dropped 4 bases and J dropped 0; count of bases not matched to a gene: 2. From germline, CDR1 is LNHDA and CDR2 SQIVND (reference sequence). The CDR3: CASSSRGANTGELFF. The CDR3 region has the DNA TGTGCCAGTAGTAGCCGGGGGGCGAACACCGGGGAGCTGTTTTTT.

This clone was detected once. V and J are TRBV4-1 and TRBJ1-1, with D tentatively TRBD1 (5 bases). Trimming stripped 6 bases from V and 4 bases from J, with 12 bases between. The CDR3 consists of 13 residues. From germline, CDR1 is MGHRA and CDR2 YSYEKL. DNA of the CDR3: TGCGCCAGCAGTATAGACAGCGGCACTGAAGCTTTCTTT. Translating gives CASSIDSGTEAFF.

The gene calls are TRBV20-1 and TRBJ2-7; TRBD1 aligns across 10 bases. This CDR3 contains 13 residues. CDR1 is DFQATT and CDR2 is SNEGSKA in the germline V gene (reference sequence). Germline trimming cut 3 bases from V and 4 bases from J; bases unmatched to any gene: 3. The CDR3 DNA reads as TGCAGTGCTAGTGGGACAGGGGCATACGAGCAGTACTTC. Its translation is CSASGTGAYEQYF.

The gene calls are TRBV19 and TRBJ2-1; 9 bases are a match to TRBD1. Germline lookup yields CDR1 LNHDA and CDR2 SQIVND (reference sequence). V dropped 3 bases and J dropped 5; count of bases not matched to a gene: 5. CDR3 length equals 15 residues. The chain's CDR3 is CASSIGDRVDNEQFF. CDR3 DNA sequence: TGTGCCAGTAGTATCGGGGACAGGGTAGACAATGAGCAGTTCTTC.

This clone was seen a single time. The gene calls are TRBV28 and TRBJ2-7; 10 bases are a match to TRBD1. The germline CDR1 and CDR2 sequences are MDHEN and SYDVKM. The V gene end was trimmed by 3 bases and the J gene end by 9 bases; junction bases not matched to a gene: 11. The CDR3 totals 15 residues. In DNA, the CDR3 is TGTGCCAGCAGTTTGAGCGGGACAGGGGCCTCTTCGCAGTACTTC. Protein product: CASSLSGTGASSQYF.

The chain combines TRBV19 with TRBJ2-3, with 11 nucleotides matching TRBD2. J lost 5 bases, V lost 5 bases, and 9 bases had no gene match. Germline values: CDR1 LNHDA, CDR2 SQIVND (reference sequence). The CDR3 has 16 residues. CDR3 residues: CASSSISGGAGDTQYF. The CDR3 bases are TGTGCCAGTAGTTCCATTAGCGGGGGGGCCGGAGATACGCAGTATTTT.

About this clone: Other DNA sequences in this sample translate to the same CDR3. V usage is TRBV9 and J usage is TRBJ1-4; TRBD1 might be the D (5 bases). The V gene lost 1 base and the J gene lost 3 bases, with 10 bases spanning the gap. The CDR3 is 15 residues long. Germline assignment: CDR1 SGDLS and CDR2 YYNGEE. The CDR3 is CASSVYGGANEKLFF. In DNA, the CDR3 is TGTGCCAGCAGCGTATACGGAGGGGCTAATGAAAAACTGTTTTTT.

V usage is TRBV28 and J usage is TRBJ1-5, with D unclear. V was shortened by 7 bases and J by 3 bases, with 7 bases between the two germline ends. CDR3 length: 12 residues. Germline assignment: CDR1 MDHEN and CDR2 SYDVKM. CDR3: CASKRFNQPQHF. The DNA for the CDR3 is TGTGCCAGCAAGCGGTTCAATCAGCCCCAGCATTTT. The whole variable domain, filled in from reference TRBV28 and TRBJ1-5, reads DVKVTQSSRYLVKRTGEKVFLECVQDMDHENMFWYRQDPGLGLRLIYFSYDVKMKEKGDIPEGYSVSREKKERFSLILESASTNQTSMYLCASKRFNQPQHFGDGTRLSIL.